This TCR beta chain was observed in a study of shared clonotypes between healthy human individuals. Germline loops: CDR1 SGHTA, CDR2 FQGNSA. The CDR3 spans 13 residues. V lost 3 bases and J 5 bases, leaving 11 bases between the germline ends. With respect to this clone: The antigen remains unidentified.

This table comes from immunoSEQ multiplex PCR, and its TCRdb copy is limited to in-frame clones, with some not included. The table includes some 240,000 clones, 65% detected once. Findings of the study overall: Against clonotypes common to all four donors, non-shared ones had lower generation probabilities.

Sequencing used memory CD4+ T cells sorted from blood. The subset here: CD45RA-negative fraction. This clonotype was sampled from a man younger than 40 in good health. The J gene is TRBJ2-7, the V gene TRBV7-2; D remains unclear. Here the CDR3 DNA reads TGTGCCAGCAGCTTTTGGGGTGGGCACGAGCAGTACTTC. Amino acid sequence: CASSFWGGHEQYF. Using reference TRBV7-2 and TRBJ2-7 for the parts outside the CDR3, the full variable domain is GAGVSQSPSNKVTEKGKDVELRCDPISGHTALYWYRQSLGQGLEFLIYFQGNSAPDKSGLPSDRFSAERTGGSVSTLTIQRTQQEDSAVYLCASSFWGGHEQYFGPGTRLTVT.